The following is a TCR beta chain sequence with its context. Its antigen remains unidentified. Trimming pared 4 bases from V and 2 bases from J, leaving 5 bases between. The germline CDR1 and CDR2 sequences are MNHNY and SVGAGI (reference sequence). This CDR3 region has 13 residues. A second about 6 to 12 cycle PCR used barcoded and J-beta primers. Individual samples furnished no less than 3 million CDR3-containing paired-end reads apiece. TCRdb re-called the 5' RACE reads through MiXCR, storing one row per CDR3 protein. Altogether roughly 1,500,000 distinct CDR3 sequences are present, approximately 32% being singletons, with the ten largest covering approximately 10%. The sample belongs to a study of blood T cells in healthy people across ages. General study results and limits: A strong correlation was seen between TCR beta diversity and naive T cell percentage.

The authors isolated at least 6 million PBMCs per sample. Sample: blood. The rearrangement joins TRBV6-6 to TRBJ1-4; D is uncertain. The source of this sequence is a woman aged 25 to 39 in good health. CDR3 loop: CASSSATNEKLFF. Written as DNA, the CDR3 is TGTGCCAGCAGTTCAGCCACTAATGAAAAACTGTTTTTT.